This TCR beta chain was recorded in a study of beta chain features in type 1 diabetes. Study-wide background: The patient and healthy donor groups were comparable for age, gender and cell yields.

The authors reverse transcribed all of the isolated RNA, so sequencing captured expressed TCRB transcripts. Read counts averaged roughly 3.7 million for samples of naive, central memory and regulatory T cells. Repertoires were generated with immunoSEQ multiplex PCR, while TCRdb's copy carries only in-frame clones and drops some. The sample lists 640,000 or so clones; roughly 12% were seen once. Comments on this clone: Its antigen remains unidentified.

General observations from the study: TCRB CDR3 length was moderately but significantly reduced in all four CD4+ subsets of Type 1 diabetes patients.

Germline values: CDR1 SEHNR, CDR2 FQNEAQ (reference sequence). The CDR3 is made up of 14 amino acids. V lost 5 bases and J 7 bases, leaving 14 bases between the germline ends. The clonotype originates from a man younger than 35 with type 1 diabetes. The rearrangement links TRBV7-9 to TRBJ2-2; the D gene is possibly TRBD2 (6 bases). The sequencing input was naive CD4+ T cells from blood. In DNA form, the CDR3 reads TGTGCCAGCAGCCCCGGGGGAATGAGCGGGGAGCTGTTTTTT. This encodes CASSPGGMSGELFF.